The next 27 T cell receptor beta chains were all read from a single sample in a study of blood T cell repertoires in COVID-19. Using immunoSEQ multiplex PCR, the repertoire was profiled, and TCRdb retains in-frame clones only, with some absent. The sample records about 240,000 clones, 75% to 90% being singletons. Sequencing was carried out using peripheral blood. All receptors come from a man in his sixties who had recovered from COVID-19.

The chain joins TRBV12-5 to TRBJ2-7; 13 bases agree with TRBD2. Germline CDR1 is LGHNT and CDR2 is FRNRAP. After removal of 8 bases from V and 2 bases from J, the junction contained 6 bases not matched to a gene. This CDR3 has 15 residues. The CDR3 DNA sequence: TGTGCTAGTTCCACGGGGACTAGCGGGACCTACGAGCAGTACTTC. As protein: CASSTGTSGTYEQYF.

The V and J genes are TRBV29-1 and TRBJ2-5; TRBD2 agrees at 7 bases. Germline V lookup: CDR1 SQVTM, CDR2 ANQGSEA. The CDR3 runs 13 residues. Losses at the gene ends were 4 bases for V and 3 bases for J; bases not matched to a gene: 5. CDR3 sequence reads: CSVGGGLEETQYF. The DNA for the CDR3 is TGCAGCGTTGGGGGCGGACTAGAAGAGACCCAGTACTTC.

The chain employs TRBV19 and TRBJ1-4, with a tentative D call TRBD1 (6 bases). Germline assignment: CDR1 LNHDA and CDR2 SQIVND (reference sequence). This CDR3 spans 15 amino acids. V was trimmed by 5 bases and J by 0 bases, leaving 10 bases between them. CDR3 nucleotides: TGTGCCAGTAGTCGGGGGGCCCCAACTAATGAAAAACTGTTTTTT. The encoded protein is CASSRGAPTNEKLFF.

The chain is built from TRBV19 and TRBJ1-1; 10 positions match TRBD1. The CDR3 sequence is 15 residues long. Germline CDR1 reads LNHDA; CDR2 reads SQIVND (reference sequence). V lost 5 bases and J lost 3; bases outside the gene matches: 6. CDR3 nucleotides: TGTGCCAGTAGTTCTGACAGGGGGCAGGACACTGAAGCTTTCTTT. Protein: CASSSDRGQDTEAFF.

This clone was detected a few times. CDR3 DNA sequence: TGTGCCAGCAGCTTAGAGGCAGGGAATCAGTTCTTC. It codes for CASSLEAGNQFF. The chain combines TRBV7-8 with TRBJ2-1; a possible D gene is TRBD1 (5 bases). Germline V gene sequence: CDR1 SGHVS, CDR2 FQNEAQ. The CDR3 sequence is 12 residues long. V was shortened by 1 base and J by 13 bases, with 11 bases between the two germline ends.

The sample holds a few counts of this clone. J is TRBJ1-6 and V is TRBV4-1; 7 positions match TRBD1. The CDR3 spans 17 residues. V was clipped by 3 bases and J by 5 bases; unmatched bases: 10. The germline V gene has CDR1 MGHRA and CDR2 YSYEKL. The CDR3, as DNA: TGCGCCAGCAGCCAGGATAGATCCGGGACAGATAATTCACCCCTCCACTTT. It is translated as CASSQDRSGTDNSPLHF.

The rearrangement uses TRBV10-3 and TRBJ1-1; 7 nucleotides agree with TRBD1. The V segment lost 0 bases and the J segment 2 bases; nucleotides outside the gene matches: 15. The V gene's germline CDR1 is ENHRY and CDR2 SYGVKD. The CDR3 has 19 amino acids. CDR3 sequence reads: CAISESRDAGQRFNTEAFF. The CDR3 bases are TGTGCCATCAGTGAGTCGAGGGATGCGGGACAGCGATTCAACACTGAAGCTTTCTTT.

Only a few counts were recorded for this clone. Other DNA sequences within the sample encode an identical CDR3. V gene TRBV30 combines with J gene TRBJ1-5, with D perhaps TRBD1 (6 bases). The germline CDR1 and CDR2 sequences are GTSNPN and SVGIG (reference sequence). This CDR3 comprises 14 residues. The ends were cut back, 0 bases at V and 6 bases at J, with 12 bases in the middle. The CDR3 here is CAWSVSGVGQPQHF. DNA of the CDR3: TGTGCCTGGAGTGTGTCAGGGGTGGGTCAGCCCCAGCATTTT.

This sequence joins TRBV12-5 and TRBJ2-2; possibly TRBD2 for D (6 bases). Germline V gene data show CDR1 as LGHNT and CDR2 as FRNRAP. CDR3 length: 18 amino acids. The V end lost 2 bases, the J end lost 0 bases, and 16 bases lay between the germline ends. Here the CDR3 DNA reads TGTGCTAGTGGTTTGCCTCGAGGAGGGCCCTCGAACACCGGGGAGCTGTTTTTT. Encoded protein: CASGLPRGGPSNTGELFF.

The DNA of the CDR3 is TGTGCCAGCAGTGACCGGGGTGAGCAGTTCTTC. Translation gives CASSDRGEQFF. J is TRBJ2-1 and V is TRBV2; possibly TRBD2 for D (5 bases). This CDR3 is 11 amino acids long. The germline V and J ends were trimmed by 3 bases and 9 bases, with 6 bases remaining between them. Germline loops: CDR1 SNHLY, CDR2 FYNNEI.

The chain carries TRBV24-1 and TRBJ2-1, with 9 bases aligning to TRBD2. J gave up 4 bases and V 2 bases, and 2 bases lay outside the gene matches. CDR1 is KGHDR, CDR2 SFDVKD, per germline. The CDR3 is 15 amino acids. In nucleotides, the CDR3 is TGTGCCACCAGTGATTCGAGCGGGGGGTACAATGAGCAGTTCTTC. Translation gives CATSDSSGGYNEQFF.

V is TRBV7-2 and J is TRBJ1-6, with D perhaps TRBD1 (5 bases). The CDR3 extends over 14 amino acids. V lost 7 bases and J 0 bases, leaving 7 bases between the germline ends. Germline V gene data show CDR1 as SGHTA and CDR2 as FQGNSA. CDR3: CASKGVSYNSPLHF. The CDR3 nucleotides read TGTGCCAGCAAAGGGGTCTCCTATAATTCACCCCTCCACTTT.

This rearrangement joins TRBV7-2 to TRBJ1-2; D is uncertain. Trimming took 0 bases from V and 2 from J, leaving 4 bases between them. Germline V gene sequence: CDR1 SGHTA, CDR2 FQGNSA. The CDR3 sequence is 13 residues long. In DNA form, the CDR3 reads TGTGCCAGCAGCTTAGCGAGAAACTATGGCTACACCTTC. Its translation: CASSLARNYGYTF.

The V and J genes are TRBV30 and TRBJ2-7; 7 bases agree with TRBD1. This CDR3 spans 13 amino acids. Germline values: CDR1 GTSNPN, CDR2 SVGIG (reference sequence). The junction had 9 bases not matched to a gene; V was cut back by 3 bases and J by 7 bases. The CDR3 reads CAWSLYRGGEQYF. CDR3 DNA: TGTGCCTGGAGCCTCTACAGGGGCGGGGAGCAGTACTTC.

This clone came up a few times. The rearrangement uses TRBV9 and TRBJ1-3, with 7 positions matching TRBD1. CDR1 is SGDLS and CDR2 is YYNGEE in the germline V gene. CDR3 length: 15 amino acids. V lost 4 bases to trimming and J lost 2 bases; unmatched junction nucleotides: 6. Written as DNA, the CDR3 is TGTGCCAGCAGCCTACACAGGGGTCCTGGAAACACCATATATTTT. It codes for CASSLHRGPGNTIYF.

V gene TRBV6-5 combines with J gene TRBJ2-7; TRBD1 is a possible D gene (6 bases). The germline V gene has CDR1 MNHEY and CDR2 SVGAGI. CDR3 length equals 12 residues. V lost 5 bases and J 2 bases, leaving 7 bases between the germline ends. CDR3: CASSRTAYEQYF. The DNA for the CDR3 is TGTGCCAGCAGTCGGACAGCCTACGAGCAGTACTTC.

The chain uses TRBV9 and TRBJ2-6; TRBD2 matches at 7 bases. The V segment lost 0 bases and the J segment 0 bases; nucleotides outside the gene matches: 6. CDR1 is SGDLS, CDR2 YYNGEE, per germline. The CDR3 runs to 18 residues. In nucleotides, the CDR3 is TGTGCCAGCAGCGTAGCTACGGGGGGTTCCTCTGGGGCCAACGTCCTGACTTTC. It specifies CASSVATGGSSGANVLTF.

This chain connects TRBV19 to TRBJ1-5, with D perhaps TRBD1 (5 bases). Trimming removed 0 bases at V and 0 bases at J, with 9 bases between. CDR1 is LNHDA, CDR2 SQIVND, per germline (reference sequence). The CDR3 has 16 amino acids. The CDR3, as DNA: TGTGCCAGTAGTATAGAGAGACAGTATAGCAATCAGCCCCAGCATTTT. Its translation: CASSIERQYSNQPQHF.

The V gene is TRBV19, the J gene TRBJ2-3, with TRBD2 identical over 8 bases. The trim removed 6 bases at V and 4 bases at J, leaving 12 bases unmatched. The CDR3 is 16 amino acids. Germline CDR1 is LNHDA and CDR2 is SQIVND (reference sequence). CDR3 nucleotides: TGTGCCAGTAGGCCCTGGGGTAGCGGGGTATCAGATACGCAGTATTTT. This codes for CASRPWGSGVSDTQYF.

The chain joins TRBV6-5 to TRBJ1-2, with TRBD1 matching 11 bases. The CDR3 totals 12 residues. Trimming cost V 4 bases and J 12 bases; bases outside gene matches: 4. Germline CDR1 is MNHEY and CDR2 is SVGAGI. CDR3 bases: TGTGCCAGCAGTTCCGGGACAGGGGGGCACACCTTC. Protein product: CASSSGTGGHTF.

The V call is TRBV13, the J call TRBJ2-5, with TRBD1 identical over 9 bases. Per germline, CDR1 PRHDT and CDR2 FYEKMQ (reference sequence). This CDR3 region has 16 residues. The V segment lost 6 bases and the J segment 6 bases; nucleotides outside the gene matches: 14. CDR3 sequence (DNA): TGTGCCAGCAGTGGACACGATGGGACAGGGAAGAAGACCCAGTACTTC. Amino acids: CASSGHDGTGKKTQYF.

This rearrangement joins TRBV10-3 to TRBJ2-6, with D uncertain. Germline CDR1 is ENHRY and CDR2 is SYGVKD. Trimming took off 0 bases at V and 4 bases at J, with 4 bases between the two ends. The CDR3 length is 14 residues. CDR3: CAISESAGANVLTF. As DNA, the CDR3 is TGTGCCATCAGTGAGTCAGCAGGGGCCAACGTCCTGACTTTC.

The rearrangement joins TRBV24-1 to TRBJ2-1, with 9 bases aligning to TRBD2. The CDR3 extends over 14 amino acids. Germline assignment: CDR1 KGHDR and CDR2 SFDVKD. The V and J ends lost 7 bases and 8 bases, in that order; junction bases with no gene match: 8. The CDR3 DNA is TGTGCCACCAGCCCTAGCGGGGCTAGGTATGAGCAGTTCTTC. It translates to CATSPSGARYEQFF.

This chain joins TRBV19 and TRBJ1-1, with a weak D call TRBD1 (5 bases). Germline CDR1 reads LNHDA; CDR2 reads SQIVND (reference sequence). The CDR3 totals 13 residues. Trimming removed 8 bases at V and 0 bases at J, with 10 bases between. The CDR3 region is CASSQGLNTEAFF. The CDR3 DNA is TGTGCCAGTTCCCAGGGATTGAACACTGAAGCTTTCTTT.

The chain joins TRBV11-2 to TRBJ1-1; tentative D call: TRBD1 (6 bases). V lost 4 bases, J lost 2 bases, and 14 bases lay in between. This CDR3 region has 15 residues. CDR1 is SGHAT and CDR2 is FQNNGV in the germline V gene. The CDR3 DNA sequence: TGTGCCAGCAGCTCATATGCAGGGGCTAACACTGAAGCTTTCTTT. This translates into CASSSYAGANTEAFF.

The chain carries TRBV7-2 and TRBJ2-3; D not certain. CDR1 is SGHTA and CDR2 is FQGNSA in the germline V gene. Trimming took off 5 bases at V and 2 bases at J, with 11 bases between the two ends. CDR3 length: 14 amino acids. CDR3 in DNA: TGTGCCAGCAGCCCCGCAGGTTACACAGATACGCAGTATTTT. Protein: CASSPAGYTDTQYF.

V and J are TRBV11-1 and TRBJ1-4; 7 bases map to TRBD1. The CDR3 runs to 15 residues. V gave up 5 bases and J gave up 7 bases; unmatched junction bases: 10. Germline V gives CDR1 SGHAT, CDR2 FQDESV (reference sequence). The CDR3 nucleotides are TGTGCCAGCAGCAAACGGGACAGTCGTGTTGAAAAACTGTTTTTT. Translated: CASSKRDSRVEKLFF.